Following are 13 T cell receptor beta chains from one sample sequenced in a study of Graves' ophthalmopathy and Graves' hyperthyroidism. From RNA, the CDR3 regions of TCR beta chains were amplified and sequenced. The workflow started with a first-round RT-PCR run with HTBI primers and then moved on to a second-round multiplex PCR. TCRdb reprocessed the multiplex PCR reads via MiXCR and lists one record per CDR3 protein. The sample carries 300,000 to 450,000 distinct CDR3 sequences, about a sixth recorded once. Sequenced input: peripheral blood. The source of these receptors is an adult woman with stable Graves' hyperthyroidism.

The chain employs TRBV19 and TRBJ2-5; D may be TRBD1 (6 bases). Trimming stripped 2 bases from V and 9 bases from J, with 13 bases between. The CDR3 loop spans 13 amino acids. The germline V gene encodes CDR1 LNHDA and CDR2 SQIVND (reference sequence). The CDR3 coding sequence is TGTGCCAGTAGTATAACGAGAAAGGGGGCCCAGTACTTC. This gives the protein CASSITRKGAQYF.

CDR3 in DNA: TGTGCCACCAGCAGAGTCGGGAGGACCTACGAGCAGTACTTC. Amino acid sequence: CATSRVGRTYEQYF. The chain links TRBV15 to TRBJ2-7; 7 bases fit TRBD2. Germline values: CDR1 LNHNV, CDR2 YYDKDF (reference sequence). The CDR3 spans 14 residues. The ends lost 1 base at V and 2 bases at J; junction bases unmatched: 2.

This clonotype has a count of ten or more. The chain is built from TRBV6-2 or TRBV6-3 and TRBJ2-5; unclear D gene. V dropped 0 bases and J dropped 5 bases, with 10 bases sitting between them. Germline V gives CDR1 MNHEY, CDR2 SVGEGT. The CDR3 consists of 14 residues. The CDR3 spells CASSYSQHDETQYF. CDR3 sequence (DNA): TGTGCCAGCAGTTACTCTCAGCATGACGAGACCCAGTACTTC.

This clonotype was seen more than once but under ten times. The CDR3 here is CASSVVGGNTGELFF. DNA for the CDR3: TGTGCCAGCAGCGTAGTTGGAGGGAACACCGGGGAGCTGTTTTTT. The V call is TRBV9, the J call TRBJ2-2; weak D call: TRBD2 (5 bases). V was trimmed by 0 bases and J by 1 base, leaving 7 bases between them. Germline V lookup: CDR1 SGDLS, CDR2 YYNGEE. This CDR3 contains 15 residues.

This clonotype occurred many times. The chain uses TRBV12-3 or TRBV12-4 and TRBJ1-5, with 9 bases identical to TRBD1. The CDR3 covers 16 residues. J lost 6 bases, V lost 7 bases, and 13 bases had no gene match. As DNA, the CDR3 is TGTGCCAGCACCTACGCAACTGGACAGGGGCCTCAGCCCCAGCATTTT. Protein sequence: CASTYATGQGPQPQHF.

This rearrangement joins TRBV29-1 to TRBJ1-1, with 10 bases lining up with TRBD1. Germline V CDR1 and CDR2: SQVTM, ANQGSEA. The CDR3 contains 14 residues. Unmatched junction bases numbered 4, after V lost 6 bases and J lost 0 bases. The CDR3 sequence: CSVDRGPMNTEAFF. CDR3 in DNA: TGCAGCGTCGACAGGGGGCCTATGAACACTGAAGCTTTCTTT.

A remark on this clonotype: At one boundary the junction diverges from the germline segment, which might be a read error. This CDR3 reads CASSNYRNGYTF. Written as DNA, the CDR3 is TGTGCTAGCAGTAACTACAGGAATGGCTACACCTTC. The chain couples TRBV6-2 or TRBV6-3 to TRBJ1-2, with a possible D match to TRBD1 (5 bases). CDR1 is MNHEY, CDR2 SVGEGT, per germline. The CDR3 sequence is 12 residues long.

This clonotype was seen only a few times. A much larger clone lies a single base off, so this may be a read error. The V call is TRBV4-1, the J call TRBJ1-2; D gene uncertain. The CDR3 runs to 17 residues. The V end lost 4 bases, the J end lost 3 bases, and 21 bases lay between the germline ends. Germline lookup yields CDR1 MGHRA and CDR2 YSYEKL. Written as DNA, the CDR3 is TGCGCCAGCAGCCTACCCCTCTACAAGGTAAAGGACTATGGCTACACCTTC. It translates to CASSLPLYKVKDYGYTF.

In its sample, this clonotype was seen a few times. The rearrangement joins TRBV20-1 to TRBJ2-2; 7 positions agree with TRBD2. Germline V gene lookup returns CDR1 DFQATT and CDR2 SNEGSKA (reference sequence). The CDR3 loop spans 13 amino acids. V lost 6 bases and J lost 6; bases outside the gene matches: 7. CDR3 amino acids: CSAPGGSAGELFF. CDR3 DNA sequence: TGCAGTGCCCCGGGCGGGAGTGCCGGGGAGCTGTTTTTT.

The J gene is TRBJ1-1, the V gene TRBV6-5; no reliable D call. The CDR3 is 13 amino acids. Germline CDR1 is MNHEY and CDR2 is SVGAGI. V was shortened by 0 bases and J by 8 bases, with 10 bases between the two germline ends. The CDR3 protein is CASSYSREAEAFF. CDR3 DNA: TGTGCCAGCAGTTACTCGAGGGAGGCGGAAGCTTTCTTT.

This clonotype was recorded many times. The chain couples TRBV19 to TRBJ1-1; no clear D gene. Germline V lookup: CDR1 LNHDA, CDR2 SQIVND (reference sequence). V lost 3 bases to trimming and J lost 1 base, with 15 bases between them. This CDR3 has 16 residues. The CDR3 DNA sequence: TGTGCCAGTAGTATTGGTCGTCTTACCAGGAACACTGAAGCTTTCTTT. It is translated as CASSIGRLTRNTEAFF.

This chain connects TRBV10-3 to TRBJ2-5, with D hard to call. The CDR3 is 15 amino acids. The V and J ends lost 5 bases and 1 base respectively, with 14 bases between them. Germline V gene lookup returns CDR1 ENHRY and CDR2 SYGVKD. The CDR3 DNA reads TGTGCCATCAGTATCGACACGGCCCTCCAAGAGACCCAGTACTTC. Translation gives CAISIDTALQETQYF.

At least ten counts were recorded for this clonotype. CDR3 nucleotide sequence: TGTGCCAGCAGTTTATGGCAGGCGGGGGAAGCTTTCTTT. This encodes CASSLWQAGEAFF. The chain joins TRBV12-3 or TRBV12-4 to TRBJ1-1; D remains ambiguous. V lost 2 bases and J 8 bases, leaving 12 bases between the germline ends. The CDR3 has 13 residues.